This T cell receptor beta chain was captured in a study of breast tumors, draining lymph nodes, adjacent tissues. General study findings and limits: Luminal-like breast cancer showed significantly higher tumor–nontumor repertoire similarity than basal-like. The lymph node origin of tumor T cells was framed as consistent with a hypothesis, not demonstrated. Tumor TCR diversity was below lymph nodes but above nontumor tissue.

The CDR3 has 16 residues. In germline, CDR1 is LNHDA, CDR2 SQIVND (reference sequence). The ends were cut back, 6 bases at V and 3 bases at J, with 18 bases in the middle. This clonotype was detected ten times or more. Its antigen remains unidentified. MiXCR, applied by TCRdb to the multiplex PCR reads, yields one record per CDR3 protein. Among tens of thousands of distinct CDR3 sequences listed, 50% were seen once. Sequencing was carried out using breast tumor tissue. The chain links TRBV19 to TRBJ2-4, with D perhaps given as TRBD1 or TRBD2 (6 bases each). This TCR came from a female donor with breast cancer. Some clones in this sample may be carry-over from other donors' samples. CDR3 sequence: CASRALGGGGKNIQYF. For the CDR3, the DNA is TGTGCCAGTAGGGCCCTCGGTGGAGGGGGCAAAAACATTCAGTACTTC.